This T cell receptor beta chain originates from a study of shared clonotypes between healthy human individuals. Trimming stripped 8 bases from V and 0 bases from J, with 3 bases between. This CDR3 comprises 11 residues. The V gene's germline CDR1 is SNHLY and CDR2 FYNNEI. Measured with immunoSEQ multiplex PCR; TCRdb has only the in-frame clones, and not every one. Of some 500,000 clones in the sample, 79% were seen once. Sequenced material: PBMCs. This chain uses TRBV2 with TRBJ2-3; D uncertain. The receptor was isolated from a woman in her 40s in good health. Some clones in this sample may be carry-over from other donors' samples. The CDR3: CASVSTDTQYF. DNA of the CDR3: TGTGCCAGCGTTAGCACAGATACGCAGTATTTT.